Listed below are T cell receptor beta chains from one sample, sequenced in a study of blood T cell repertoires in COVID-19. Clones were sequenced by immunoSEQ multiplex PCR, and TCRdb holds only the in-frame ones, with some missing. The table shows about 80,000 clones, with around 80% occurring only once. The specimen was peripheral blood. The source is a man aged 55 to 70 with active or convalescent COVID-19. Each CDR3 is given with its conserved first and last residue. A D gene is named only where the DNA matches it firmly. Rows may omit the clone size; those that give it use once, few, many or a size class.

cdr3_aa: CASRIGLTTGELFF
cdr3_nt: TGTGCCAGCAGGATCGGACTAACCACCGGGGAGCTGTTTTTT
clone_size: -
j_call: TRBJ2-2
d_call: -
v_call: TRBV27

cdr3_aa: CASSQRQGDGYTF
cdr3_nt: TGTGCCAGCAGTCAAAGACAGGGCGATGGCTACACCTTC
clone_size: -
j_call: TRBJ1-2
d_call: TRBD1
v_call: TRBV2

cdr3_aa: CASSYLGGEETQYF
cdr3_nt: TGTGCCAGCAGCTACCTAGGGGGCGAGGAGACCCAGTACTTC
clone_size: few
j_call: TRBJ2-5
d_call: TRBD1
v_call: TRBV13

cdr3_aa: CASPLERGDSYNEQFF
cdr3_nt: TGTGCCAGCCCACTTGAGCGGGGGGACTCCTACAATGAGCAGTTCTTC
clone_size: -
j_call: TRBJ2-1
d_call: TRBD2
v_call: TRBV2

cdr3_aa: CASSPYRAFYEQYF
cdr3_nt: TGTGCCAGCAGTCCCTACAGGGCCTTTTACGAGCAGTACTTC
clone_size: -
j_call: TRBJ2-7
d_call: -
v_call: TRBV6-5

cdr3_aa: CASSLEDRGHGYTF
cdr3_nt: TGTGCCAGCAGCTTAGAAGACAGGGGGCATGGCTACACCTTC
clone_size: -
j_call: TRBJ1-2
d_call: TRBD1
v_call: TRBV7-6

cdr3_aa: CASSQGVSGGSNYGYTF
cdr3_nt: TGCGCCAGCAGCCAAGGAGTAAGCGGGGGCTCTAACTATGGCTACACCTTC
clone_size: -
j_call: TRBJ1-2
d_call: -
v_call: TRBV4-3

cdr3_aa: CASSLVASGSSYNEQFF
cdr3_nt: TGTGCCAGCAGCTTAGTGGCTAGCGGTAGCTCCTACAATGAGCAGTTCTTC
clone_size: -
j_call: TRBJ2-1
d_call: TRBD2
v_call: TRBV7-8

cdr3_aa: CASSFRRRGNEQFF
cdr3_nt: TGTGCCAGCAGCTTTCGCCGGCGGGGAAATGAGCAGTTCTTC
clone_size: -
j_call: TRBJ2-1
d_call: -
v_call: TRBV7-8

cdr3_aa: CASSDGRVGTGELFF
cdr3_nt: TGTGCCAGCAGTGATGGCAGGGTAGGCACCGGGGAGCTGTTTTTT
clone_size: few
j_call: TRBJ2-2
d_call: -
v_call: TRBV25-1

cdr3_aa: CASSFDGNPNTEAFF
cdr3_nt: TGTGCCAGCAGCTTTGACGGGAACCCTAACACTGAAGCTTTCTTT
clone_size: -
j_call: TRBJ1-1
d_call: -
v_call: TRBV7-9

cdr3_aa: CASRELPGQGLGYTF
cdr3_nt: TGTGCCAGCAGAGAATTACCGGGACAGGGCCTTGGCTACACCTTC
clone_size: -
j_call: TRBJ1-2
d_call: TRBD1
v_call: TRBV2

cdr3_aa: CASNDRGWSGANVLTF
cdr3_nt: TGTGCCAGCAACGACAGGGGTTGGTCTGGGGCCAACGTCCTGACTTTC
clone_size: -
j_call: TRBJ2-6
d_call: TRBD1
v_call: TRBV5-6

cdr3_aa: CASSRQGAGSNQPQHF
cdr3_nt: TGTGCCAGCAGTAGACAGGGGGCGGGTAGCAATCAGCCCCAGCATTTT
clone_size: -
j_call: TRBJ1-5
d_call: TRBD1
v_call: TRBV6-6

cdr3_aa: CASSLAGTGRREQYF
cdr3_nt: TGCGCCAGCAGCTTGGCCGGGACAGGGAGAAGAGAGCAGTACTTC
clone_size: -
j_call: TRBJ2-7
d_call: TRBD1
v_call: TRBV5-1

cdr3_aa: CASTLVTKNTEAFF
cdr3_nt: TGTGCCAGCACTCTAGTAACAAAGAACACTGAAGCTTTCTTT
clone_size: -
j_call: TRBJ1-1
d_call: -
v_call: TRBV7-2

cdr3_aa: CASSQNVNTEAFF
cdr3_nt: TGCGCCAGCAGCCAGAATGTGAACACTGAAGCTTTCTTT
clone_size: once
j_call: TRBJ1-1
d_call: -
v_call: TRBV5-1

cdr3_aa: CASSQDQRDRGRNTF
cdr3_nt: TGTGCCAGCAGCCAAGATCAGCGGGACAGGGGGCGAAACACCTTC
clone_size: -
j_call: TRBJ1-2
d_call: TRBD1
v_call: TRBV3-1/TRBV3-2

cdr3_aa: CASSPETGLNYNSPLHF
cdr3_nt: TGTGCCAGCAGTCCTGAGACAGGGCTTAACTATAATTCACCCCTCCACTTT
clone_size: few
j_call: TRBJ1-6
d_call: TRBD1
v_call: TRBV6-6

cdr3_aa: CASSLSGTGDTQYF
cdr3_nt: TGTGCCAGCTCACTGTCCGGGACTGGGGATACGCAGTATTTT
clone_size: -
j_call: TRBJ2-3
d_call: -
v_call: TRBV18

cdr3_aa: CASSIAGSSTEAFF
cdr3_nt: TGTGCCAGTAGTATAGCTGGATCTAGCACTGAAGCTTTCTTT
clone_size: -
j_call: TRBJ1-1
d_call: -
v_call: TRBV19

cdr3_aa: CASSLWDSGRRSYTF
cdr3_nt: TGTGCCAGCAGCTTATGGGACAGTGGGCGACGGAGCTACACCTTC
clone_size: -
j_call: TRBJ1-2
d_call: TRBD1
v_call: TRBV5-6

cdr3_aa: CASSPASTDTQYF
cdr3_nt: TGTGCCAGCTCACCGGCCAGCACAGATACGCAGTATTTT
clone_size: once
j_call: TRBJ2-3
d_call: -
v_call: TRBV18

cdr3_aa: CASRQTGAGNTEAFF
cdr3_nt: TGTGCCAGCAGACAGACAGGGGCGGGTAACACTGAAGCTTTCTTT
clone_size: few
j_call: TRBJ1-1
d_call: TRBD1
v_call: TRBV9

cdr3_aa: CASSPEDGVAGEQFF
cdr3_nt: TGTGCCAGTAGTCCGGAGGACGGAGTTGCGGGTGAGCAGTTCTTC
clone_size: -
j_call: TRBJ2-1
d_call: -
v_call: TRBV19

cdr3_aa: CASSRGPKVSSGNTIYF
cdr3_nt: TGTGCCAGCAGCCGGGGTCCGAAGGTGAGCTCTGGAAACACCATATATTTT
clone_size: -
j_call: TRBJ1-3
d_call: -
v_call: TRBV7-9

cdr3_aa: CASSFSGLYNEQFF
cdr3_nt: TGCGCCAGCAGCTTTAGCGGCCTTTACAATGAGCAGTTCTTC
clone_size: -
j_call: TRBJ2-1
d_call: -
v_call: TRBV5-1

cdr3_aa: CASSFTGTSPEAFF
cdr3_nt: TGTGCCAGCAGCTTCACCGGGACATCCCCTGAAGCTTTCTTT
clone_size: once
j_call: TRBJ1-1
d_call: -
v_call: TRBV7-3

cdr3_aa: CASSSPGKGTEAFF
cdr3_nt: TGTGCCAGCAGTAGCCCGGGGAAGGGTACTGAAGCTTTCTTT
clone_size: once
j_call: TRBJ1-1
d_call: -
v_call: TRBV28

cdr3_aa: CASRGSGQFNQPQHF
cdr3_nt: TGTGCCAGCAGGGGGTCGGGACAGTTCAATCAGCCCCAGCATTTT
clone_size: few
j_call: TRBJ1-5
d_call: TRBD1
v_call: TRBV6-5

cdr3_aa: CSVARGLYEQYF
cdr3_nt: TGCAGCGTAGCGCGTGGCCTTTACGAGCAGTACTTC
clone_size: -
j_call: TRBJ2-7
d_call: -
v_call: TRBV29-1

cdr3_aa: CASSPNGQGIDTQYF
cdr3_nt: TGTGCCAGCAGCCCCAACGGACAGGGGATAGATACGCAGTATTTT
clone_size: -
j_call: TRBJ2-3
d_call: TRBD1
v_call: TRBV19

cdr3_aa: CASSFSPLETQYF
cdr3_nt: TGTGCCAGCAGTTTTTCCCCTTTAGAGACCCAGTACTTC
clone_size: -
j_call: TRBJ2-5
d_call: -
v_call: TRBV7-3

cdr3_aa: CASSPSDSEAFF
cdr3_nt: TGTGCCAGCTCACCGTCGGACAGTGAAGCTTTCTTT
clone_size: -
j_call: TRBJ1-1
d_call: -
v_call: TRBV18

cdr3_aa: CASSDPGLAGRSSLSYNEQFF
cdr3_nt: TGTGCCAGCAGTGATCCTGGACTAGCGGGGCGCTCTTCTCTTTCCTACAATGAGCAGTTCTTC
clone_size: -
j_call: TRBJ2-1
d_call: TRBD2
v_call: TRBV2

cdr3_aa: CASRTGSGNTIYF
cdr3_nt: TGTGCCAGCAGAACAGGGTCCGGAAACACCATATATTTT
clone_size: -
j_call: TRBJ1-3
d_call: -
v_call: TRBV7-2

cdr3_aa: CASSRDRGAYGYTF
cdr3_nt: TGTGCCAGTAGTAGGGACAGGGGGGCCTATGGCTACACCTTC
clone_size: -
j_call: TRBJ1-2
d_call: TRBD1
v_call: TRBV19

cdr3_aa: CASSLRGKQPQHF
cdr3_nt: TGTGCCAGTAGTTTAAGGGGGAAACAGCCCCAGCATTTT
clone_size: -
j_call: TRBJ1-5
d_call: -
v_call: TRBV19

cdr3_aa: CASSWDTGYTF
cdr3_nt: TGTGCCAGCAGTTGGGACACTGGCTACACCTTC
clone_size: once
j_call: TRBJ1-2
d_call: -
v_call: TRBV12-3/TRBV12-4

cdr3_aa: CASGPGLLEYEQYF
cdr3_nt: TGCGCCAGCGGGCCTGGACTATTAGAATACGAGCAGTACTTC
clone_size: -
j_call: TRBJ2-7
d_call: -
v_call: TRBV10-1

cdr3_aa: CASSYGGSHYGYTF
cdr3_nt: TGTGCCAGCAGTTACGGGGGCAGCCACTATGGCTACACCTTC
clone_size: few
j_call: TRBJ1-2
d_call: -
v_call: TRBV6-5

cdr3_aa: CASSGDTGSGADTQYF
cdr3_nt: TGTGCCAGCAGTGGTGACACAGGGTCAGGGGCAGATACGCAGTATTTT
clone_size: -
j_call: TRBJ2-3
d_call: -
v_call: TRBV25-1

cdr3_aa: CSVDRGNGYTF
cdr3_nt: TGCAGCGTTGACAGGGGGAATGGCTACACCTTC
clone_size: -
j_call: TRBJ1-2
d_call: TRBD1
v_call: TRBV29-1

cdr3_aa: CASSQRTGGSGNTIYF
cdr3_nt: TGCGCCAGCAGCCAACGTACAGGGGGCTCTGGAAACACCATATATTTT
clone_size: -
j_call: TRBJ1-3
d_call: TRBD1
v_call: TRBV4-3

cdr3_aa: CASSFFQGGSPLHF
cdr3_nt: TGTGCCAGCAGTTTCTTCCAGGGGGGATCACCCCTCCACTTT
clone_size: -
j_call: TRBJ1-6
d_call: TRBD1
v_call: TRBV27

cdr3_aa: CASSPGQTMNTEAFF
cdr3_nt: TGTGCCAGCAGCCCGGGACAGACTATGAACACTGAAGCTTTCTTT
clone_size: few
j_call: TRBJ1-1
d_call: TRBD1
v_call: TRBV5-6

cdr3_aa: CASSSEDTYEQYF
cdr3_nt: TGTGCCAGCAGTTCAGAGGACACCTACGAGCAGTACTTC
clone_size: -
j_call: TRBJ2-7
d_call: -
v_call: TRBV27

cdr3_aa: CASSFTPSTEAFF
cdr3_nt: TGTGCCAGCAGCTTCACTCCAAGCACTGAAGCTTTCTTT
clone_size: -
j_call: TRBJ1-1
d_call: -
v_call: TRBV7-2

cdr3_aa: CASSRTGVTYGYTF
cdr3_nt: TGTGCCAGTAGTAGGACAGGGGTTACCTATGGCTACACCTTC
clone_size: -
j_call: TRBJ1-2
d_call: TRBD1
v_call: TRBV19